The following is a T cell receptor beta chain sequence with its context. Antigen unknown. This entry is derived from a study of read filtering for tumor transcriptome and immune sequencing. Study in general: Patients were approximately 18 male and some 15 female, mean age 65.9 years, range about 45 to 85. IR-seq gave about 3.5 to 11 million TCR reads per sample; RNA-seq gave roughly 75 to 1,400. Study-wide results and limits: Dropping single-read clonotypes raised IR-seq and RNA-seq shared-clonotype correlation. Compared with RNA-seq, IR-seq gave much higher clonotype depth and reliability.

J was trimmed by 4 bases and V by 4 bases; bases with no gene match: 7. The CDR3 sequence is 15 residues long. Germline V gene sequence: CDR1 DFQATT, CDR2 SNEGSKA (reference sequence). Molecular barcoded adaptors covering alpha/delta and beta/gamma chains were used on approximately 400 ng RNA. TCRdb independently ran MiXCR on the reads; one entry per CDR3 protein. The table shows more than 70,000 distinct CDR3 sequences, with 20% to 25% occurring only once. The clonotype originates from a donor at least 40 years old with multiple myeloma. The chain recombines TRBV20-1 with TRBJ1-5; TRBD1 matches 10 bases. Source material: a population of CD138-negative cells sorted from bone marrow. The CDR3 spells CSAKIDRGQNQPQHF. For the CDR3, the DNA is TGCAGTGCTAAGATCGACAGGGGGCAAAATCAGCCCCAGCATTTT.